The clone carrying this TCR beta chain was counted only a few times. The CDR3 is made up of 14 amino acids. Germline V gene data show CDR1 as SGHNT and CDR2 as YENEEA. V was cut by 2 bases and J by 0 bases, with 8 bases left in between. This sample was included in a study of blood T cell repertoires in COVID-19. Study-wide background: The study drew acute and convalescent COVID-19 samples from the United States, Italy and Spain.

Profiling relied on immunoSEQ multiplex PCR, and the TCRdb table lists in-frame clones only, not all of them. The top ten clones hold around 27% of a sample with 75,000 to 100,000 clones, approximately 86% of them seen once. V and J are TRBV11-3 and TRBJ2-7; D gene unclear. The sequence derives from a woman over 75 with acute or convalescent COVID-19. The sample comprised peripheral blood. The CDR3 region is CASSLSESSYEQYF. The CDR3 DNA reads TGTGCCAGCAGCTTAAGCGAGAGCTCCTACGAGCAGTACTTC. Filled out from reference TRBV11-3 and TRBJ2-7, the complete variable domain reads EAGVVQSPRYKIIEKKQPVAFWCNPISGHNTLYWYLQNLGQGPELLIRYENEEAVDDSQLPKDRFSAERLKGVDSTLKIQPAELGDSAVYLCASSLSESSYEQYFGPGTRLTVT.